These 25 T cell receptor beta chains came from one sample sequenced in a study of molecular identifiers for immune sequencing clone quantification. TCRdb itself ran the PCR reads through MiXCR, one entry per CDR3 protein. The sample lists hundreds of thousands of distinct CDR3 sequences; 25% were seen once. The source material was naive CD8+ T cells from blood, with Jurkat cell RNA spiked in. Subset given: FACS-sorted CD8+CD4-CCR7+CD45RA+ naive T cells. The source of these receptors is a human donor in good health. Some libraries in this study had Jurkat cell RNA spiked in.

There are many counts of this clonotype. The J gene is TRBJ2-7, the V gene TRBV29-1, with D possibly TRBD2 on 5 matching bases. Germline V gene sequence: CDR1 SQVTM, CDR2 ANQGSEA. V was cut by 0 bases and J by 3 bases, with 15 bases left in between. The CDR3 contains 15 residues. CDR3 region: CSVEEVGAQSYEQYF. In DNA form, the CDR3 reads TGCAGCGTTGAAGAAGTGGGAGCCCAGAGCTACGAGCAGTACTTC.

The chain combines TRBV5-6 with TRBJ2-1; no definite D call. The CDR3 is 17 residues long. V dropped 0 bases and J dropped 0 bases, with 13 bases sitting between them. CDR1 and CDR2 from the germline V gene are SGHDT and YYEEEE. DNA for the CDR3: TGTGCCAGCAGCTTGGTGCAGGCCCCGTCCTCCTACAATGAGCAGTTCTTC. It specifies CASSLVQAPSSYNEQFF. The full variable domain, rest sourced from reference TRBV5-6 and TRBJ2-1, is DAGVTQSPTHLIKTRGQQVTLRCSPKSGHDTVSWYQQALGQGPQFIFQYYEEEERQRGNFPDRFSGHQFPNYSSELNVNALLLGDSALYLCASSLVQAPSSYNEQFFGPGTRLTVL.

This sequence joins TRBV19 and TRBJ2-7; D possibly corresponds to TRBD1 (6 bases). CDR1 and CDR2 from the germline V gene are LNHDA and SQIVND (reference sequence). The CDR3 runs to 13 residues. Trimming pared 8 bases from V and 2 bases from J, leaving 13 bases between. CDR3 protein: CASPGASAYEQYF. CDR3 DNA: TGTGCCAGTCCAGGGGCGTCCGCCTACGAGCAGTACTTC.

This clonotype occurred a few times. The chain couples TRBV7-9 to TRBJ2-5; D is tentatively TRBD1 or TRBD2 (5 bases each). This CDR3 has 16 amino acids. Trimming stripped 1 base from V and 5 bases from J, with 17 bases between. Germline values: CDR1 SEHNR, CDR2 FQNEAQ (reference sequence). CDR3 sequence: CASSLGGLGVFETQYF. CDR3 nucleotide sequence: TGTGCCAGCAGCTTAGGGGGCTTGGGAGTCTTCGAGACCCAGTACTTC. The full variable domain, with the rest looked up from reference TRBV7-9 and TRBJ2-5, is DTGVSQNPRHKITKRGQNVTFRCDPISEHNRLYWYRQTLGQGPEFLTYFQNEAQLEKSRLLSDRFSAERPKGSFSTLEIQRTEQGDSAMYLCASSLGGLGVFETQYFGPGTRLLVL.

In its sample, this clonotype was seen many times. The chain is built from TRBV7-3 and TRBJ2-1; 7 bases align to TRBD2. Germline assignment: CDR1 SGHTA and CDR2 FQGTGA. After removal of 4 bases from V and 9 bases from J, the junction contained 0 bases not matched to a gene. The CDR3 loop spans 11 amino acids. The CDR3 DNA is TGTGCCAGCAGCTGGGGGGGTGAGCAGTTCTTC. Translated: CASSWGGEQFF.

With regard to this clonotype: Germline and junction disagree at one end, which may indicate a read error. This rearrangement joins TRBV11-2 to TRBJ2-5, with TRBD2 matching over 8 bases. This CDR3 has 15 residues. Looked up from germline, CDR1 is SGHAT and CDR2 is FQNNGV. The CDR3 DNA follows: TGTGCCGGCAGCTCAACAGCGGGAGTGTTTGAGACCCAGTACTTC. Its translation is CAGSSTAGVFETQYF.

J is TRBJ2-3 and V is TRBV19, with unresolved D. Germline assignment: CDR1 LNHDA and CDR2 SQIVND (reference sequence). The CDR3 totals 12 residues. The V end was cut by 7 bases, the J end by 3 bases, with 8 bases between. As DNA, the CDR3 is TGTGCCAGTAAATCTAAGACAGATACGCAGTATTTT. This gives the protein CASKSKTDTQYF.

On this clonotype: With a much larger clone just one base away, this may be a read error. The CDR3 spells CASSIAFVGNNQPQHF. As DNA, the CDR3 is TGTGCCAGCAGCATAGCGTTTGTAGGGAACAATCAGCCCCAGCATTTT. V is TRBV7-2 and J is TRBJ1-5; D not resolved. The CDR3 extends over 16 amino acids. The germline gives CDR1 SGHTA, CDR2 FQGNSA.

The chain recombines TRBV7-8 with TRBJ2-5; 8 bases line up with TRBD1. Trimming took 5 bases from V and 0 from J; bases not matched to a gene: 8. Germline-derived CDR1 and CDR2 are SGHVS and FQNEAQ. This CDR3 spans 16 amino acids. In nucleotides, the CDR3 is TGTGCCAGCAGCCATAGACAGGGGACGTACCAAGAGACCCAGTACTTC. This codes for CASSHRQGTYQETQYF. Full variable domain (remainder filled in from reference TRBV7-8 and TRBJ2-5): GAGVSQSPRYKVAKRGQDVALRCDPISGHVSLFWYQQALGQGPEFLTYFQNEAQLDKSGLPSDRFFAERPEGSVSTLKIQRTQQEDSAVYLCASSHRQGTYQETQYFGPGTRLLVL.

This clonotype came up many times. CDR3 nucleotides: TGTGCCACCAGTGATCGGACAGGGGGCCTGGATACGCAGTATTTT. Its translation is CATSDRTGGLDTQYF. The V and J genes are TRBV24-1 and TRBJ2-3; 11 nucleotides agree with TRBD1. CDR1 and CDR2 from the germline V gene are KGHDR and SFDVKD. V shed 3 bases, J shed 6 bases, and the junction held 4 bases outside the gene matches. The CDR3 runs 15 residues.

Only a few counts were recorded for this clonotype. The chain joins TRBV6-2 or TRBV6-3 to TRBJ2-1; perhaps TRBD1 as D (6 bases). V was trimmed by 6 bases and J by 9 bases, leaving 21 bases between them. Germline V gives CDR1 MNHEY, CDR2 SVGEGT. The CDR3 is made up of 15 amino acids. Here the CDR3 reads CASRETGLGFIEQFF. The CDR3 region has the DNA TGTGCCAGCAGGGAAACAGGGTTGGGTTTTATTGAGCAGTTCTTC.

This clonotype has at least ten counts. V is TRBV3-1 and J is TRBJ2-7, with D maybe TRBD1 (5 bases). The germline CDR1 and CDR2 sequences are LGHDT and YNNKEL (reference sequence). V shed 4 bases and J shed 3 bases, with 13 bases lying between them. The CDR3 consists of 14 residues. The CDR3 nucleotides are TGTGCCAGCAGCCCACCTGACAGTGACTACGAGCAGTACTTC. Its translation is CASSPPDSDYEQYF.

This clonotype has a count of ten or more. This rearrangement joins TRBV9 to TRBJ2-5; D remains ambiguous. The CDR3 contains 14 residues. V lost 0 bases, J lost 2 bases, and 8 bases lay in between. Germline CDR1 and CDR2: SGDLS and YYNGEE. The chain's CDR3 is CASSVGEEQETQYF. DNA for the CDR3: TGTGCCAGCAGCGTAGGCGAAGAACAAGAGACCCAGTACTTC.

In its sample, this clonotype was seen a few times. This chain uses TRBV29-1 with TRBJ2-1; 10 positions match TRBD2. Germline CDR1 reads SQVTM; CDR2 reads ANQGSEA. Unmatched junction bases numbered 9, after V lost 0 bases and J lost 10 bases. CDR3 length equals 15 residues. The CDR3 region has the DNA TGCAGCGTTGAAGATCGTAGCGGGAGGATGACAGAGCAGTTCTTC. Amino acids: CSVEDRSGRMTEQFF.

This clonotype occurred many times. This chain links TRBV4-1 with TRBJ2-4; 7 nucleotides align to TRBD1. The V gene end was trimmed by 4 bases and the J gene end by 11 bases; junction bases not matched to a gene: 11. This CDR3 is 14 amino acids long. Germline CDR1 MGHRA, CDR2 YSYEKL. Here the CDR3 reads CASSPDSQGQLQYF. CDR3 coding DNA: TGCGCCAGCAGCCCAGATTCACAGGGACAGCTTCAGTACTTC.

This clonotype was observed a handful of times. V is TRBV20-1 and J is TRBJ2-7, with 8 bases identical to TRBD2. CDR1 DFQATT and CDR2 SNEGSKA come from the germline V gene (reference sequence). The CDR3 contains 16 residues. The trim removed 0 bases at V and 2 bases at J, leaving 9 bases unmatched. The CDR3 protein is CSARDGGGGQPYEQYF. In DNA form, the CDR3 reads TGCAGTGCTAGAGATGGTGGCGGGGGGCAACCCTACGAGCAGTACTTC.

This clonotype was seen repeatedly, ten times or more. CDR3 in DNA: TGTGCCAGCAGTGCTCCCTCGGAGACCACCTACGAGCAGTACTTC. Its translation: CASSAPSETTYEQYF. V gene TRBV6-1 combines with J gene TRBJ2-7; D gene unclear. This CDR3 has 15 residues. Germline V gene sequence: CDR1 MNHNS, CDR2 SASEGT. The V gene lost 4 bases and the J gene lost 2 bases, with 15 bases spanning the gap.

This clonotype appeared many times. This chain connects TRBV4-1 to TRBJ2-2; 9 bases are a match to TRBD1. The V gene's germline CDR1 is MGHRA and CDR2 YSYEKL. The V and J ends lost 0 bases and 4 bases, in that order; junction bases with no gene match: 3. This CDR3 contains 16 residues. CDR3 DNA: TGCGCCAGCAGCCAAGACGGGACAGGGTTCACCGGGGAGCTGTTTTTT. Translating gives CASSQDGTGFTGELFF.

Ten or more counts support this clonotype. The chain uses TRBV6-2 or TRBV6-3 and TRBJ2-1; tentatively, D is TRBD1 or TRBD2 (5 bases each). V gave up 4 bases and J gave up 4 bases, with 17 bases separating them. From germline, CDR1 is MNHEY and CDR2 SVGEGT. The CDR3 extends over 16 amino acids. The CDR3 nucleotides are TGTGCCAGCAGTTTCCGGGGCCCGGAGGTTTACAATGAGCAGTTCTTC. Translation: CASSFRGPEVYNEQFF.

V gene TRBV29-1 combines with J gene TRBJ2-1, with 9 bases lining up with TRBD2. CDR3 length: 17 amino acids. V dropped 0 bases and J dropped 4; count of bases not matched to a gene: 10. Germline assignment: CDR1 SQVTM and CDR2 ANQGSEA. The DNA for the CDR3 is TGCAGCGTTGAAGATGTTCAGGCTAGCGGGATTTACAATGAGCAGTTCTTC. It codes for CSVEDVQASGIYNEQFF.

The CDR3 DNA is TGTGCCAGCAGTTTAACCTGGGACAGGTCGACAGATACGCAGTATTTT. This gives the protein CASSLTWDRSTDTQYF. The chain joins TRBV27 to TRBJ2-3; 8 bases fit TRBD1. Trimming took 2 bases from V and 3 from J; bases not matched to a gene: 7. This CDR3 spans 16 amino acids. Looked up from germline, CDR1 is MNHEY and CDR2 is SMNVEV (reference sequence).

This clonotype was recorded at least ten times. V gene TRBV12-3 or TRBV12-4 combines with J gene TRBJ2-2; D unclear. V lost 3 bases and J 7 bases, leaving 12 bases between the germline ends. This CDR3 is built from 14 residues. The CDR3 reads CASSFPGQVGELFF. The CDR3, as DNA: TGTGCCAGCAGTTTTCCTGGGCAAGTCGGGGAGCTGTTTTTT.

In the case of this clonotype: A much larger clone is a single base away; this may be a read error. V usage is TRBV6-5 and J usage is TRBJ1-1; 8 nucleotides agree with TRBD1. Per germline, CDR1 MNHEY and CDR2 SVGAGI. The CDR3 length is 13 residues. Trimming took 5 bases from V and 8 from J; bases not matched to a gene: 7. The CDR3: CASSHHRGAEAFF. In DNA form, the CDR3 reads TGTGCCAGCAGTCATCACAGGGGGGCCGAAGCTTTCTTT.

The chain recombines TRBV12-3 or TRBV12-4 with TRBJ2-2; 12 positions match TRBD2. This CDR3 comprises 16 residues. The junction had 8 bases not matched to a gene; V was cut back by 5 bases and J by 7 bases. CDR3 sequence: CASSGPSGGVIGELFF. CDR3 nucleotides: TGTGCCAGCAGTGGCCCTAGCGGGGGGGTTATCGGGGAGCTGTTTTTT.

This clonotype was detected a few times. The V and J genes are TRBV29-1 and TRBJ2-7; tentatively, D is TRBD2 (6 bases). V was clipped by 4 bases and J by 2 bases, with 15 bases between them. From germline, CDR1 is SQVTM and CDR2 ANQGSEA. The CDR3 sequence is 14 residues long. This CDR3 is CSVGGYGGAYEQYF. CDR3 nucleotides: TGCAGCGTTGGTGGCTACGGGGGAGCCTACGAGCAGTACTTC.